The sequence of this T cell receptor (beta chain) was determined in a study of CXCR3-negative and CXCR3-positive naive CD8 T cells. General study results and limits: Similarly elevated diversity marked both naive subsets, with memory CD8+ cells showing far lower diversity. Naive cells that were CXCR3-positive had more hydrophobic TRB CDR3s (compared with CXCR3-negative naive cells).

By frequency, this clonotype registers medium-sized. The antigen is unknown. Libraries were UMI-labeled 5' RACE TRB cDNA. TCRdb re-called the 5' RACE reads and shows each CDR3 protein once, DNA omitted. The ten top clones account for just over 2%, within a sample of thousands of distinct CDR3 sequences. This CDR3 comprises 13 residues. CDR1 is LNHDA, CDR2 SQIVND, per germline (reference sequence). By phenotype, naive CD8+ T cells were CD45RO-CCR7+CD27+CD95-. The sequenced sample was naive CXCR3- CD8+ T cells from blood. Subset defined: CD45RO-CCR7+CD27+CD95- naive CD8+ T cells lacking CXCR3 (TNR3-). The chain uses TRBV19 and TRBJ2-5; TCRdb returns TRBD1, unconfirmable since there is no DNA. The source of this sequence is a human donor in good health. Some clones in this sample may be carry-over from other donors' samples. This chain's CDR3 is CATNQGAGETQYF.